This T cell receptor beta chain was identified in a study of T cells after yellow fever vaccination. Overall study results and limits: Peaking faster, on day 5 versus 15, the secondary response was nonetheless weaker. The bulk population could contribute abundant contaminating clonotypes to FACS-sorted repertoires. Subsequent to the booster, the majority of primary-vaccination clones reappeared (roughly 97% CD4, 88% CD8).

The 5'RACE template-switching step produced TCR cDNA and added a universal primer site and UMIs. TCRdb independently ran MiXCR on the 5' RACE reads; one entry per CDR3 protein. The sample lists 500,000 to 650,000 distinct CDR3 sequences, roughly an eighth occurring once. Germline-derived CDR1 and CDR2 are DFQATT and SNEGSKA (reference sequence). This CDR3 contains 13 residues. V lost 2 bases and J lost 4, with 11 bases in between. Only a few counts were recorded for this clonotype. Its matching antigen is unknown. The specimen comprised PBMCs, sampled on the day of the yellow fever booster vaccination. This sequence joins TRBV20-1 and TRBJ1-1, with a tentative D call TRBD1 (5 bases). The TCR sequence derives from a man aged 25 to 45 who received the YFV17D yellow fever vaccine. The CDR3: CSARTGGVTEAFF. The CDR3 nucleotides read TGCAGTGCTAGAACTGGAGGGGTCACTGAAGCTTTCTTT.